The next 8 T cell receptor beta chains were all read from a single sample in a study of siplizumab effects on memory and regulatory T cells. TCRdb keeps only in-frame clones here, not all; method: immunoSEQ multiplex PCR. The data hold tens of thousands of clones, with more than 80% observed a single time. The material sequenced was CD8+ T cells sorted from blood. The receptors shown here come from a human donor in good health.

The chain combines TRBV2 with TRBJ2-3; 7 positions match TRBD2. V dropped 8 bases and J dropped 5; count of bases not matched to a gene: 10. Germline V gives CDR1 SNHLY, CDR2 FYNNEI. The CDR3 consists of 14 residues. For the CDR3, the DNA is TGTGCCAGCTCGGGGGGAGGAGAGGGAGATACGCAGTATTTT. Residues: CASSGGGEGDTQYF.

This clone was observed once. One end of the junction does not line up with germline, which may come from a read error. V gene TRBV10-3 combines with J gene TRBJ2-1, with D tentatively TRBD2 (5 bases). CDR1 is ENHRY and CDR2 is SYGVKD in the germline V gene. The CDR3 is 14 residues long. The CDR3 region has the DNA TGTGCCAGCAGTTACTCAAGCCGGGGAGATGAGCAGTTCTTC. It codes for CASSYSSRGDEQFF.

The rearrangement joins TRBV6-1 to TRBJ2-1; D is ambiguous. Germline CDR1 MNHNS, CDR2 SASEGT. Trimming took off 10 bases at V and 8 bases at J, with 18 bases between the two ends. This CDR3 is 13 amino acids long. CDR3 nucleotide sequence: TGTGCCAACGACAACGGAGAATCCGATGAGCAGTTCTTC. The encoded protein is CANDNGESDEQFF.

The chain is built from TRBV19 and TRBJ2-1; D remains unclear. This CDR3 contains 16 residues. V was shortened by 6 bases and J by 3 bases, with 18 bases between the two germline ends. Germline loops: CDR1 LNHDA, CDR2 SQIVND (reference sequence). The CDR3, as DNA: TGTGCCAGTAGCCCGATGGGCGGCCTTAACTACAATGAGCAGTTCTTC. Translating gives CASSPMGGLNYNEQFF.

The chain has TRBV27 and TRBJ2-7; TRBD2 matches at 10 bases. J gave up 5 bases and V 5 bases, and 6 bases lay outside the gene matches. This CDR3 region has 14 residues. Germline CDR1 reads MNHEY; CDR2 reads SMNVEV (reference sequence). As DNA, the CDR3 is TGTGCCAGCAGTCAGCGGGAGGGCCGCAACGAGCAGTACTTC. Its protein product is CASSQREGRNEQYF.

This chain uses TRBV30 with TRBJ2-7, with 7 bases matching TRBD2. Germline-derived CDR1 and CDR2 are GTSNPN and SVGIG (reference sequence). This CDR3 spans 13 amino acids. The trim removed 7 bases at V and 0 bases at J, leaving 6 bases unmatched. The CDR3 region is CAYTTSLSYEQYF. The CDR3 coding sequence is TGTGCCTACACGACTAGCCTCTCCTACGAGCAGTACTTC.

The rearrangement uses TRBV9 and TRBJ2-3, with a possible D match to TRBD1 (5 bases). The ends were cut back, 5 bases at V and 5 bases at J, with 9 bases in the middle. The length of the CDR3 is 12 residues. CDR1 and CDR2 from the germline V gene are SGDLS and YYNGEE. DNA of the CDR3: TGTGCCAGCAGTGTCCAGGGAGATACGCAGTATTTT. Translating it yields CASSVQGDTQYF.

The genes are TRBV13 and TRBJ1-2; TRBD1 agrees at 12 bases. CDR3 size: 17 residues. The germline CDR1 and CDR2 sequences are PRHDT and FYEKMQ (reference sequence). Unmatched junction bases numbered 4, after V lost 0 bases and J lost 2 bases. This CDR3 reads CASSLGGGTGGNYGYTF. CDR3 nucleotides: TGTGCCAGCAGCTTAGGCGGGGGGACAGGGGGCAACTATGGCTACACCTTC.